A selection of T cell receptor beta chains follows, all from one sample in a study of CXCR3-negative and CXCR3-positive naive CD8 T cells. TCRdb reprocessed the 5' RACE reads, keeping one entry per CDR3 protein, no DNA. The clone table shows more than 80,000 distinct CDR3 sequences, with the ten largest holding 0.7% to 1%. Sequences were obtained from naive CXCR3+ CD8+ T cells from blood. The receptors derive from a human donor in good health. Some clones in this sample may be carry-over from other donors' samples. Both conserved end residues are part of each CDR3. The order of the fields is V gene, J gene, CDR3 length, CDR3 protein.

TRBV9	TRBJ2-3	14	CASSVGSLTDTQYF
TRBV18	TRBJ1-5	13	CASSPAAIQPQHF
TRBV7-9	TRBJ2-1	15	CASSPFLAGLNEQFF
TRBV5-5	TRBJ2-2	16	CASSPWTGGNAGELFF
TRBV7-9	TRBJ1-1	16	CASSLAGQGLNTEAFF
TRBV12-3/TRBV12-4	TRBJ2-2	13	CASTPGGTGELFF
TRBV29-1	TRBJ2-3	15	CSVGLAGMSTDTQYF
TRBV9	TRBJ2-6	14	CASSREPGANVLTF
TRBV29-1	TRBJ2-7	15	CSVEGGDRGSYEQYF
TRBV12-3/TRBV12-4	TRBJ2-1	14	CASSPLVSLDEQFF
TRBV27	TRBJ2-3	14	CASSLILAADTQYF
TRBV6-5	TRBJ1-5	12	CASSSLNQPQHF
TRBV28	TRBJ2-1	18	CASSFPASGGVSYNEQFF
TRBV30	TRBJ1-5	15	CAWSPPMAGIQPQHF
TRBV6-4	TRBJ1-5	13	CASSPGSAQPQHF
TRBV23-1	TRBJ2-2	15	CASSRPGVVTGELFF
TRBV28	TRBJ1-1	15	CASSFSGRENAEAFF